This TCR beta chain was obtained from a study of T cells in localized non-small cell lung cancer. The repertoire was sequenced with immunoSEQ multiplex PCR; TCRdb's copy has only in-frame clones and lacks some. The sample has 65,000 to 90,000 clones, over 70% seen once. Comment on this clone: The antigen remains unidentified.

Germline CDR1 and CDR2: SGDLS and YYNGEE. This CDR3 contains 15 residues. Trimming removed 2 bases at V and 0 bases at J, with 8 bases between. General observations from the study: The greatest T cell clonality was found in uninvolved adjacent lung (higher than in tumor). Appearances in adjacent lung were noted for a median approximately 52 of the top 100 tumor clones.

The J gene is TRBJ2-2, the V gene TRBV9; D might be TRBD1 or TRBD2, each matching 5 bases. The origin of this receptor is a man aged 35 to 70 with stage II squamous cell lung carcinoma. The sequencing used PBMCs, collected before any cancer treatment. The chain's CDR3 is CASSVGRTNTGELFF. The DNA for the CDR3 is TGTGCCAGCAGCGTGGGACGGACGAACACCGGGGAGCTGTTTTTT.